A selection of T cell receptor beta chains follows, all from one sample in a study of glioma-infiltrating T cells. MiXCR, applied by TCRdb to the multiplex PCR reads, yields one record per CDR3 protein. The data contain 400,000 or so distinct CDR3 sequences, 41% of them singletons. The sample taken for sequencing was glioma tissue, nonneoplastic brain tissue, or PBMCs (not recorded which). Receptors originate from a human donor with low-grade glioma or glioblastoma, undergoing nonglioma brain surgery, or in good health (not recorded which). Both conserved end residues are part of each CDR3. Each record gives: J gene, D gene, clone size, V gene, CDR3 DNA, CDR3 protein. The D gene is left open where the match is weak. The size of a clone is reported for some rows only, either as once, few or many, or as a class for expanded clones.

>TRBJ1-2|TRBD1|many|TRBV6-2/TRBV6-3
TGTGCCAGCAGTCCGGACAGGGCCGGCTACACCTTC
CASSPDRAGYTF
>TRBJ2-3|-|-|TRBV14
TGTGCCAGCAGCCAAGGCGCGGGGGCGCACTCAGATACGCAGTATTTT
CASSQGAGAHSDTQYF
>TRBJ2-3|-|few|TRBV7-2
TGTGCCAGCAGCCCGACTAGGGGGGGGGGCACAGATACGCAGTATTTT
CASSPTRGGGTDTQYF
>TRBJ1-3|-|few|TRBV4-1
TGCGCCAGCAGCCAATCGACAGCCTCTGGAAACACCATATATTTT
CASSQSTASGNTIYF
>TRBJ2-5|-|-|TRBV20-1
TGCAGTGCTAGAGATCTCGGGAGATTGGAGACCCAGTACTTC
CSARDLGRLETQYF
>TRBJ2-3|-|few|TRBV5-1
TGCGCCAGCAGCGCCGCTCTCGGGCCTGACACAGATACGCAGTATTTT
CASSAALGPDTDTQYF
>TRBJ2-1|TRBD1|-|TRBV28
TGTGCCAGCAGCCTACGGGACAGCCTACGATCCTACAATGAGCAGTTCTTC
CASSLRDSLRSYNEQFF
>TRBJ2-4|TRBD1|-|TRBV12-3/TRBV12-4
TGTGCCAGCAGCTTGGACAGGAAAAACATTCAGTACTTC
CASSLDRKNIQYF
>TRBJ2-7|-|few|TRBV6-5
TGTGCCAGCAGTTACTCGATGGGGGGAGCAGGTTACGAGCAGTACTTC
CASSYSMGGAGYEQYF
>TRBJ2-2|-|once|TRBV2
TGTGCCAGCAGTCAGGTCGGATTTCTGACCGGGGAGCTGTTTTTT
CASSQVGFLTGELFF